The source of this TCR beta chain is a study of cytomegalovirus exposure and HLA in healthy donors. The germline V gene encodes CDR1 SGHTS and CDR2 YDEGEE. This CDR3 region has 14 residues. Between the trimmed V and J ends, which lost 3 bases and 0 bases, there was a span of 8 bases. An approximately 130-subject validation cohort, separate from the approximately 610-subject first cohort, supplied the donors. The data were produced by immunoSEQ multiplex PCR, yet TCRdb's version contains in-frame clones alone and is incomplete. The sample lists 200,000 to 250,000 clones; over 80% were seen once. The chain is built from TRBV5-8 and TRBJ2-3, with D tentatively TRBD2 (5 bases). The specimen was PBMCs. This clonotype was sampled from a woman younger than 30 in good health and CMV-seronegative. Here the CDR3 reads CASSSRTSTDTQYF. The CDR3, as DNA: TGTGCCAGCAGCTCCAGGACTAGCACAGATACGCAGTATTTT. The entire variable domain, with the rest obtained from reference TRBV5-8 and TRBJ2-3, is as follows: EAGVTQSPTHLIKTRGQQATLRCSPISGHTSVYWYQQALGLGLQFLLWYDEGEERNRGNFPPRFSGRQFPNYSSELNVNALELEDSALYLCASSSRTSTDTQYFGPGTRLTVL.